A selection of T cell receptor beta chains follows, all from one sample in a study of blood T cell repertoires in COVID-19. Here immunoSEQ multiplex PCR was the method, and the copy in TCRdb shows in-frame clones only, minus some. The repertoire holds 45,000 to 55,000 clones, with about 79% as singletons. The sequenced sample consisted of peripheral blood. Every receptor here comes from an elderly man with COVID-19, enrolled during active disease. CDR3s include the opening cysteine and the closing phenylalanine or tryptophan. The D gene is left open where the match is weak. Some rows mark clone size as missing; the rest say once, few, many or name a class of expanded clone.

v_call	clone_size	j_call	d_call	cdr3_aa	cdr3_nt
TRBV19	.	TRBJ1-6	.	CASSTSGTNNSPLHF	TGTGCCAGTAGTACTTCCGGGACAAATAATTCACCCCTCCACTTT
TRBV29-1	.	TRBJ2-1	TRBD2	CSVVVGLAGEKPYEQFF	TGCAGCGTTGTGGTAGGCCTGGCGGGAGAGAAACCTTATGAGCAGTTCTTC
TRBV9	.	TRBJ1-3	.	CASSVGGGTGNTIYF	TGTGCCAGCAGCGTTGGCGGGGGGACTGGAAACACCATATATTTT
TRBV9	.	TRBJ2-2	.	CASSVSVANFNTGELFF	TGTGCCAGCAGCGTATCGGTAGCGAACTTTAACACCGGGGAGCTGTTTTTT
TRBV19	once	TRBJ1-5	.	CASSINSLGAQPQHF	TGTGCCAGTAGTATAAATTCACTGGGGGCGCAGCCCCAGCATTTT
TRBV4-1	.	TRBJ2-3	TRBD2	CASSQEGLAGARRADTQYF	TGCGCCAGCAGCCAAGAAGGGCTAGCGGGAGCTCGTAGGGCAGATACGCAGTATTTT
TRBV5-4	.	TRBJ2-2	TRBD1	CASTRTGVGTGELFF	TGTGCCAGCACCAGGACAGGGGTTGGCACCGGGGAGCTGTTTTTT
TRBV5-4	.	TRBJ2-7	TRBD1	CASSWGQSSYEQYF	TGTGCCAGCAGCTGGGGACAGAGTTCCTACGAGCAGTACTTC
TRBV25-1	.	TRBJ1-1	TRBD1	CASSDLRTGNTEAFF	TGTGCCAGCAGTGACTTACGGACAGGGAACACTGAAGCTTTCTTT
TRBV7-9	once	TRBJ2-6	.	CASSQTRPDSGANVLTF	TGTGCCAGCAGCCAGACTAGACCGGATTCTGGGGCCAACGTCCTGACTTTC
TRBV6-5	once	TRBJ2-7	TRBD2	CASGRLAGNRYEQYF	TGTGCCAGCGGAAGACTAGCGGGGAACAGGTACGAGCAGTACTTC
TRBV5-6	.	TRBJ1-2	.	CASSPPVNYGYTF	TGTGCCAGCAGCCCCCCCGTGAACTATGGCTACACCTTC
TRBV5-1	.	TRBJ1-4	.	CASSFSGYDNEKLFF	TGCGCCAGCAGCTTTTCAGGGTACGATAATGAAAAACTGTTTTTT
TRBV29-1	once	TRBJ2-1	TRBD1	CSVAGTGVLGRNEQFF	TGCAGCGTAGCCGGGACAGGGGTCTTGGGTCGCAATGAGCAGTTCTTC
TRBV4-2	.	TRBJ1-5	.	CASSQDYSNQPQHF	TGTGCCAGCAGCCAAGATTATAGCAATCAGCCCCAGCATTTT
TRBV7-2	.	TRBJ1-1	.	CASSLKDWNTEAFF	TGTGCCAGCAGCTTAAAGGACTGGAACACTGAAGCTTTCTTT
TRBV28	.	TRBJ2-7	.	CASNQGGSGQYF	TGTGCCAGCAACCAGGGGGGCAGCGGGCAGTACTTC
TRBV7-8	.	TRBJ1-5	.	CASSVAGARQPQHF	TGTGCCAGCAGCGTCGCGGGGGCCAGGCAGCCCCAGCATTTT
TRBV4-3	once	TRBJ2-3	TRBD2	CASSQDASGSRLRPQYF	TGCGCCAGCAGCCAAGATGCTAGCGGGAGTCGTCTCAGGCCACAGTATTTT
TRBV2	.	TRBJ2-4	.	CASRTDYVTKNIQYF	TGTGCCAGCCGGACAGACTACGTGACCAAAAACATTCAGTACTTC
TRBV6-2/TRBV6-3	.	TRBJ2-1	TRBD1	CASSFRDRVINEQFF	TGTGCCAGCAGTTTCCGGGACAGGGTCATCAATGAGCAGTTCTTC
TRBV9	few	TRBJ1-2	.	CASSVESLAYGYTF	TGTGCCAGCAGCGTAGAGTCCTTAGCCTATGGCTACACCTTC
TRBV21-1	.	TRBJ2-1	.	CASSSRLTPVSHEQFF	TGTGCCAGCAGCAGTCGACTGACCCCCGTCAGCCATGAGCAGTTCTTC
TRBV7-9	.	TRBJ1-1	TRBD1	CASSSRQGTGVNTEAFF	TGTGCCAGCAGCTCACGACAGGGGACGGGCGTGAACACTGAAGCTTTCTTT